This paragraph reports one TCR beta chain. RNA extraction was followed by reverse transcription into cDNA, which acted as the sequencing template. Some clones are missing from TCRdb's copy, which holds only in-frame ones; the method was immunoSEQ multiplex PCR. This sample carries around 160,000 clones, approximately 50% of them seen once, and the ten largest clones take over 5.5%. The sample is drawn from a study of CD8+ T cells in alopecia areata. About the research overall: Tofacitinib lasted 6 to 18 months, then 6 months off drug.

Alopecia areata patients had lesional scalp punch biopsies and peripheral blood taken from them. The CDR3 loop spans 16 amino acids. The V and J ends lost 5 bases and 3 bases, in that order; junction bases with no gene match: 8. From germline, CDR1 is SGHTA and CDR2 FQGNSA. The chain recombines TRBV7-2 with TRBJ2-7, with 12 bases identical to TRBD2. This receptor was identified in a human donor with alopecia areata. The sequencing input was CD4+ T cells sorted from blood. The CDR3 sequence: CASSTTTSGRLYEQYF. The DNA for the CDR3 is TGTGCCAGCAGCACTACGACTAGCGGGAGACTCTACGAGCAGTACTTC.